Following are 16 T cell receptor beta chains from one sample sequenced in a study of blood T cell repertoires in COVID-19. Sequenced by immunoSEQ multiplex PCR; TCRdb stores in-frame clones only, minus some. The data hold about 200,000 clones, with 75% to 90% observed a single time. The sample consisted of PBMCs or T cells enriched from blood (not recorded which). These receptors originate from a woman in her twenties or thirties who had been exposed to COVID-19.

The chain links TRBV3-1 (or the pseudogene TRBV3-2) to TRBJ2-1; D call uncertain. V was trimmed by 7 bases and J by 1 base, leaving 14 bases between them. Germline CDR1 and CDR2: LGHDT and YNNKEL (reference sequence). This CDR3 is built from 15 residues. This chain's CDR3 is CASMVAHNSYNEQFF. CDR3 DNA: TGTGCCAGCATGGTAGCCCACAATTCCTACAATGAGCAGTTCTTC.

The chain employs TRBV19 and TRBJ1-5; D gene unclear. Germline V lookup: CDR1 LNHDA, CDR2 SQIVND (reference sequence). This CDR3 region has 17 residues. Trimming removed 2 bases from V and 5 bases from J, with 19 bases in between. The CDR3 spells CASSIIGRDIVYQPQHF. The CDR3 bases are TGTGCCAGTAGTATAATAGGGAGAGACATAGTCTATCAGCCCCAGCATTTT.

This clone has just one count. The CDR3 spells CASSLARGNLGIRNTIYF. The CDR3, as DNA: TGTGCCAGCAGCTTAGCTAGGGGGAACCTGGGGATAAGAAACACCATATATTTT. The chain combines TRBV7-2 with TRBJ1-3; D is possibly TRBD1 (6 bases). This CDR3 has 18 residues. V shed 0 bases and J shed 5 bases, with 20 bases lying between them. The V gene's germline CDR1 is SGHTA and CDR2 FQGNSA.

CDR3 in amino acids: CASSQASGFRNEKLFF. CDR3 nucleotides: TGTGCCAGCAGCCAGGCGTCGGGGTTTCGTAATGAAAAACTGTTTTTT. The genes are TRBV14 and TRBJ1-4; D is unresolved. Trimming removed 3 bases at V and 4 bases at J, with 15 bases between. The CDR3 spans 16 residues. Germline CDR1 and CDR2: SGHDN and FVKESK.

The chain couples TRBV2 to TRBJ1-1, with D possibly being TRBD1 (6 bases). This CDR3 comprises 12 residues. V lost 8 bases and J lost 1, with 8 bases in between. Germline CDR1 SNHLY, CDR2 FYNNEI. The CDR3 spells CASSQGNTEAFF. For the CDR3, the DNA is TGTGCCAGCTCACAGGGGAACACTGAAGCTTTCTTT.

This clone appeared a single time. This sequence joins TRBV19 and TRBJ1-5; 7 bases are shared with TRBD1. The CDR3 spans 15 residues. V gave up 7 bases and J gave up 2 bases; unmatched junction bases: 8. From germline, CDR1 is LNHDA and CDR2 SQIVND (reference sequence). Here the CDR3 reads CASIYRQGGNQPQHF. In nucleotides, the CDR3 is TGTGCCAGTATCTACAGACAGGGTGGCAATCAGCCCCAGCATTTT.

The chain links TRBV5-1 to TRBJ2-6; a possible D gene is TRBD2 (5 bases). Germline CDR1 is SGHRS and CDR2 is YFSETQ. CDR3 length: 15 amino acids. V gave up 0 bases and J gave up 4 bases, with 8 bases separating them. The CDR3 nucleotides read TGCGCCAGCAGCTTGGACGGGGTGGGGGCCAACGTCCTGACTTTC. Its protein product is CASSLDGVGANVLTF. The full variable domain, in which reference TRBV5-1 and TRBJ2-6 provide the parts outside the CDR3, is KAGVTQTPRYLIKTRGQQVTLSCSPISGHRSVSWYQQTPGQGLQFLFEYFSETQRNKGNFPGRFSGRQFSNSRSEMNVSTLELGDSALYLCASSLDGVGANVLTFGAGSRLTVL.

The CDR3 loop is CASSFAYNEQFF. The DNA of the CDR3 is TGTGCCAGCAGTTTCGCCTACAATGAGCAGTTCTTC. The rearrangement joins TRBV28 to TRBJ2-1, with D unclear. Germline V gives CDR1 MDHEN, CDR2 SYDVKM. V lost 3 bases to trimming and J lost 2 bases, with 2 bases between them. This CDR3 spans 12 amino acids.

The chain employs TRBV5-6 and TRBJ2-1; D perhaps matches TRBD2 (7 bases). The CDR3 has 18 residues. Trimming left V 0 bases short and J 1 base short, with 17 bases between. Germline CDR1 is SGHDT and CDR2 is YYEEEE. The CDR3 nucleotides are TGTGCCAGCAGCTTGGGGGGCGGGGGCGCGATGTCCTACAATGAGCAGTTCTTC. This translates into CASSLGGGGAMSYNEQFF. Based on the CDR3 plus reference TRBV5-6 and TRBJ2-1, the full variable domain is DAGVTQSPTHLIKTRGQQVTLRCSPKSGHDTVSWYQQALGQGPQFIFQYYEEEERQRGNFPDRFSGHQFPNYSSELNVNALLLGDSALYLCASSLGGGGAMSYNEQFFGPGTRLTVL.

The V and J genes are TRBV24-1 and TRBJ1-5; 7 bases line up with TRBD1. Germline V gene data show CDR1 as KGHDR and CDR2 as SFDVKD. CDR3 length: 15 amino acids. The trim removed 0 bases at V and 7 bases at J, leaving 5 bases unmatched. CDR3 loop: CATSDLKYRGQPQHF. In DNA, the CDR3 is TGTGCCACCAGTGATTTGAAATACAGGGGCCAGCCCCAGCATTTT.

This clone was seen once. The chain uses TRBV5-6 and TRBJ1-2, with D maybe TRBD1 (6 bases). Between the trimmed V and J ends, which lost 4 bases and 4 bases, there was a span of 20 bases. Germline lookup yields CDR1 SGHDT and CDR2 YYEEEE. The CDR3 is 16 amino acids. Here the CDR3 DNA reads TGTGCCAGCAGCCCCCAACAGGGACCTTCTCTCTATGGCTACACCTTC. Its protein is CASSPQQGPSLYGYTF.

The chain has TRBV5-1 and TRBJ2-7; D unresolved. V lost 0 bases and J lost 7, with 11 bases in between. The V gene's germline CDR1 is SGHRS and CDR2 YFSETQ. The CDR3 contains 13 residues. CDR3 in amino acids: CASSLASTGEQYF. CDR3 DNA sequence: TGCGCCAGCAGCTTGGCGAGTACCGGGGAGCAGTACTTC.

This chain connects TRBV6-6 to TRBJ2-2; possibly TRBD1 for D (5 bases). The CDR3 consists of 16 residues. Between the trimmed V and J ends, which lost 7 bases and 1 base, there was a span of 16 bases. Germline V gene sequence: CDR1 MNHNY, CDR2 SVGAGI (reference sequence). The CDR3 DNA follows: TGTGCCAGCATCCCCCTGGAGACAGTGAACACCGGGGAGCTGTTTTTT. It translates to CASIPLETVNTGELFF.

The chain carries TRBV10-2 and TRBJ1-5; TRBD1 matches 7 bases. Germline V gives CDR1 WSHSY, CDR2 SAAADI. V was clipped by 2 bases and J by 12 bases; unmatched bases: 10. This CDR3 is built from 14 residues. This CDR3 is CASSEGTAVGRQHF. The CDR3 region has the DNA TGCGCCAGCAGTGAGGGGACAGCCGTTGGGCGCCAGCATTTT.

The chain employs TRBV13 and TRBJ2-7, with a weak D call TRBD2 (5 bases). Trimming cost V 5 bases and J 2 bases, with 10 bases left between them. Per the germline V gene, CDR1 is PRHDT and CDR2 is FYEKMQ (reference sequence). The CDR3 length is 13 residues. The CDR3 loop reads CASSALVAYEQYF. CDR3 bases: TGTGCCAGCAGCGCACTAGTGGCCTACGAGCAGTACTTC.

The chain uses TRBV11-2 and TRBJ1-2; 11 bases agree with TRBD1. The CDR3 sequence is 17 residues long. The germline V gene has CDR1 SGHAT and CDR2 FQNNGV. Trimming took 5 bases from V and 6 from J; bases not matched to a gene: 14. This CDR3 reads CASSPTSGQGESDGYTF. CDR3 in DNA: TGTGCCAGCAGCCCCACTTCGGGACAGGGGGAATCGGATGGCTACACCTTC.